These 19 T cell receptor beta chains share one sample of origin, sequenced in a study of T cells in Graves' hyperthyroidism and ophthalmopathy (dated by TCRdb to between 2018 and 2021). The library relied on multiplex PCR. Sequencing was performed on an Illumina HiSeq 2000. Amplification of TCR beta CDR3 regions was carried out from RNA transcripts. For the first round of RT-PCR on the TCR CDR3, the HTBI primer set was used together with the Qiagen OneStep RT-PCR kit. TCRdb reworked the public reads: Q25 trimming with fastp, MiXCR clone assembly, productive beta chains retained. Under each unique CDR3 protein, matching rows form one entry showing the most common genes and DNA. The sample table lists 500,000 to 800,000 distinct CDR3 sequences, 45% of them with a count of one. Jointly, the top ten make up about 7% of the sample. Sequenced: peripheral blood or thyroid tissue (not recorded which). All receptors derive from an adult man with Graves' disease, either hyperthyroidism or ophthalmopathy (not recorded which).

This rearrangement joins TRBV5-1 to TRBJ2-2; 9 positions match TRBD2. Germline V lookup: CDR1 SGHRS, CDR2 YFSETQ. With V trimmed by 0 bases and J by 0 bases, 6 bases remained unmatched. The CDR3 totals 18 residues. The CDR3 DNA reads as TGCGCCAGCAGCTTGGATTCTAGCGGGATCTCGAACACCGGGGAGCTGTTTTTT. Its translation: CASSLDSSGISNTGELFF.

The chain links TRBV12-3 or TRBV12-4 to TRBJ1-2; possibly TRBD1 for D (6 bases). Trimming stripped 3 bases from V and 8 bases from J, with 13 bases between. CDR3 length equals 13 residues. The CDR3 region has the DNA TGTGCCAGCAGTTTCAGGGGAGTAGAGGGCTACACCTTC. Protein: CASSFRGVEGYTF.

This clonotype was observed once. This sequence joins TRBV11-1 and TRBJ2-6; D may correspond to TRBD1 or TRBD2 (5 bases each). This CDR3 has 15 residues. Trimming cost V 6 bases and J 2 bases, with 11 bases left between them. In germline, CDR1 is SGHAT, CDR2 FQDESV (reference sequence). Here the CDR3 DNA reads TGTGCCAGCAGTCCTGGGGACCCTGGGGCCAACGTCCTGACTTTC. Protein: CASSPGDPGANVLTF.

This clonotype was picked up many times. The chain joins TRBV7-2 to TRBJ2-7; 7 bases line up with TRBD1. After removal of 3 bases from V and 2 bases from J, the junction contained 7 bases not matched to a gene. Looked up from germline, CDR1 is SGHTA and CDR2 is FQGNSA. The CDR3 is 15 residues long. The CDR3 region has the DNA TGTGCCAGCAGCTTTAAGACAGGGTTGACCTACGAGCAGTACTTC. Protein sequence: CASSFKTGLTYEQYF. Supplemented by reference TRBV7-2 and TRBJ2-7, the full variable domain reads GAGVSQSPSNKVTEKGKDVELRCDPISGHTALYWYRQSLGQGLEFLIYFQGNSAPDKSGLPSDRFSAERTGGSVSTLTIQRTQQEDSAVYLCASSFKTGLTYEQYFGPGTRLTVT.

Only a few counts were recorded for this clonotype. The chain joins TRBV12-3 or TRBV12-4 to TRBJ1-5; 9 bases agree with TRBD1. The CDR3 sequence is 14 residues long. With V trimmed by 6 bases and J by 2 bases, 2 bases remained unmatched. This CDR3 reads CASRQGAGNQPQHF. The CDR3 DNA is TGTGCCAGCAGACAGGGGGCCGGCAATCAGCCCCAGCATTTT.

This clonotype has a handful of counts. The CDR3 loop reads CASSSWTGPANYGYTF. The DNA of the CDR3 is TGTGCCAGCAGCTCGTGGACAGGGCCAGCTAACTATGGCTACACCTTC. V usage is TRBV7-2 and J usage is TRBJ1-2; 8 positions agree with TRBD1. Germline values: CDR1 SGHTA, CDR2 FQGNSA. V dropped 4 bases and J dropped 0; count of bases not matched to a gene: 7. This CDR3 comprises 16 residues. The variable domain in full, completed from reference TRBV7-2 and TRBJ1-2, reads GAGVSQSPSNKVTEKGKDVELRCDPISGHTALYWYRQSLGQGLEFLIYFQGNSAPDKSGLPSDRFSAERTGGSVSTLTIQRTQQEDSAVYLCASSSWTGPANYGYTFGSGTRLTVV.

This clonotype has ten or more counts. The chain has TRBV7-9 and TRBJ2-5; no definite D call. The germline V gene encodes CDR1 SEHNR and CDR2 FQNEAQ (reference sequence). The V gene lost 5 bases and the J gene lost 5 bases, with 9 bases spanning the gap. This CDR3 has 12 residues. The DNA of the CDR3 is TGTGCCAGCAGCCAAGCAGGCGAGACCCAGTACTTC. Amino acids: CASSQAGETQYF.

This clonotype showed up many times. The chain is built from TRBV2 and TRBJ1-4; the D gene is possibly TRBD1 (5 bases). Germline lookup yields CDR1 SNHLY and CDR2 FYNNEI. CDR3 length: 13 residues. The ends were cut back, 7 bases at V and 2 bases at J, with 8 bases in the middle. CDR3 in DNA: TGTGCCAGCACCGGGACCACTAATGAAAAACTGTTTTTT. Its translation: CASTGTTNEKLFF.

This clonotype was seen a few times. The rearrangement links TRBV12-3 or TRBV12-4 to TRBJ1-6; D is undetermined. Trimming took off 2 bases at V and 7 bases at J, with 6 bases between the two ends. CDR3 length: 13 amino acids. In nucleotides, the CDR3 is TGTGCCAGCAGTTTAACGAGGAATTCACCCCTCCACTTT. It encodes CASSLTRNSPLHF.

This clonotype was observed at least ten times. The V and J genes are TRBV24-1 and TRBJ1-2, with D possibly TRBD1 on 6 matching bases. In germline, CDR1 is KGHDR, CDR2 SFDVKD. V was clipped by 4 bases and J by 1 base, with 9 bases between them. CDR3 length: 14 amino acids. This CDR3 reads CATSEGGFNYGYTF. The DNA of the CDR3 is TGTGCCACCAGTGAGGGGGGCTTTAACTATGGCTACACCTTC.

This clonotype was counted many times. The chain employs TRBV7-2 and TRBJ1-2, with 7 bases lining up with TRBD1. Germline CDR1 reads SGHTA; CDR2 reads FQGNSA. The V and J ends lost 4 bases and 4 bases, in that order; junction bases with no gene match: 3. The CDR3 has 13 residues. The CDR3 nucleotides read TGTGCCAGCAGCTCGTGGACAGGCTATGGCTACACCTTC. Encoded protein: CASSSWTGYGYTF.

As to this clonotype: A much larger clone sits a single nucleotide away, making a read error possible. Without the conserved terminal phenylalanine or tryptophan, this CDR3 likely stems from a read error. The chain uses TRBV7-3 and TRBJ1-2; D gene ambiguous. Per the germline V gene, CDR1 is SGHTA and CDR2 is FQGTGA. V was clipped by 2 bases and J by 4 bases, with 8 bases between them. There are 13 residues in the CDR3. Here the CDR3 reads CASSLSATYGYTS. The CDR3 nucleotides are TGTGCCAGCAGCTTATCCGCGACCTATGGCTACACCTCC.

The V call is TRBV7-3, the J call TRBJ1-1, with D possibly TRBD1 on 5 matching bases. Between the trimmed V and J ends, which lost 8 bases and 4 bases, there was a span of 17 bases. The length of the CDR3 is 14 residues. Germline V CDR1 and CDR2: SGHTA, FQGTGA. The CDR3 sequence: CASLLPWGSTEAFF. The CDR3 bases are TGTGCCAGCCTCCTCCCTTGGGGCTCCACTGAAGCTTTCTTT. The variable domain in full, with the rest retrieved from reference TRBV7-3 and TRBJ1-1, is GAGVSQTPSNKVTEKGKYVELRCDPISGHTALYWYRQSLGQGPEFLIYFQGTGAADDSGLPNDRFFAVRPEGSVSTLKIQRTERGDSAVYLCASLLPWGSTEAFFGQGTRLTVV.

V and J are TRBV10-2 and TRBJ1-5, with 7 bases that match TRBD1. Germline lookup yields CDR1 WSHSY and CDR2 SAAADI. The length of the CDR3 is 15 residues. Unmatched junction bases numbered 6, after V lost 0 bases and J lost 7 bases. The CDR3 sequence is CASSESTGAGQPQHF. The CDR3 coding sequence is TGCGCCAGCAGTGAGTCCACAGGGGCAGGACAGCCCCAGCATTTT.

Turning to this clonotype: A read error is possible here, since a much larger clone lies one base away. The CDR3 DNA is TGTGCCAGCGGCCAATGGACAGGCGAGCGACCCCTCCACTTT. This encodes CASGQWTGERPLHF. The V and J genes are TRBV7-9 and TRBJ1-6, with 7 bases aligning to TRBD1. CDR3 length: 14 amino acids. After removal of 8 bases from V and 12 bases from J, the junction contained 13 bases not matched to a gene. The germline gives CDR1 SEHNR, CDR2 FQNEAQ (reference sequence).

The CDR3: CASSEGKETQYF. CDR3 coding DNA: TGTGCCAGCAGTGAGGGGAAGGAGACCCAGTACTTC. The rearrangement links TRBV6-1 to TRBJ2-5; D remains unclear. Trimming stripped 3 bases from V and 5 bases from J, with 7 bases between. Looked up from germline, CDR1 is MNHNS and CDR2 is SASEGT. CDR3 length equals 12 residues.

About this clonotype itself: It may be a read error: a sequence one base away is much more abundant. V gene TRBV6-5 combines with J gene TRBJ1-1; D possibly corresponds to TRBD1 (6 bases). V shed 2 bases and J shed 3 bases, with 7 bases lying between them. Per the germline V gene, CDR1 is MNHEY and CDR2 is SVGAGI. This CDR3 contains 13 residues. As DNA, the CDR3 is TGTGCCAGCAGTTACCCAGGGGACACTGAAGCTTTCTTT. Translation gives CASSYPGDTEAFF.

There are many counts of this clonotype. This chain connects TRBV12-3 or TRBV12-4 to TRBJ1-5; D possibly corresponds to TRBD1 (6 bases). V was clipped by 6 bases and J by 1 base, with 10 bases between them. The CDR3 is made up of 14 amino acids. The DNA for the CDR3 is TGTGCCAGCAGCCCACAGGGCAGCAATCAGCCCCAGCATTTT. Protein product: CASSPQGSNQPQHF.

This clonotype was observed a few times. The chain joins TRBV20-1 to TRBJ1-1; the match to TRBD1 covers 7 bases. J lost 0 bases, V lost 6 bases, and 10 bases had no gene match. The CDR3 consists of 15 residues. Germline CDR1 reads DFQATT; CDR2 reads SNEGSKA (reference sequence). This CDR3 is CSASKTDRLNTEAFF. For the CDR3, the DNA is TGCAGTGCAAGTAAGACGGACAGGCTGAACACTGAAGCTTTCTTT.